The rows below give T cell receptor beta chains drawn from one sample of a study of blood T cells in healthy people across ages. TCRdb recomputed calls from the 5' RACE reads with MiXCR, one row per CDR3 protein. The sample includes approximately 1.5 million distinct CDR3 sequences, about 32% of them seen just once. The sequenced material came from blood. These receptors were obtained from a woman aged 30 to 39 in good health. The CDR3 runs from the conserved cysteine through the conserved F or W. A D gene is named only where the DNA matches it firmly. Size tells how often a clone was seen (once, few, many) or the class of an expanded clone, and some rows leave it out.

V gene,clone size,J gene,D gene,CDR3 DNA,CDR3 protein
TRBV3-1,-,TRBJ2-7,TRBD2,TGTGCCAGCAGCCAAGACTTGGGGGGGGAGGAGCAGTACTTC,CASSQDLGGEEQYF
TRBV3-1,-,TRBJ2-1,-,TGTGCCAGCAGCCAAGACCGATTAAATTATGAGCAGTTCTTC,CASSQDRLNYEQFF
TRBV7-2,few,TRBJ2-1,-,TGTGCCGGCAGCTTAGGACTGAACAATGAGCAGTTCTTC,CAGSLGLNNEQFF
TRBV20-1,-,TRBJ1-2,-,TGCAGTGCTATAGCCCAGGTCTTAAGAAACTATGGCTACACCTTC,CSAIAQVLRNYGYTF
TRBV5-1,few,TRBJ2-3,TRBD1,TGCGCCAGCAGGCTGGGACAGGGGGGCACAGATACGCAGTATTTT,CASRLGQGGTDTQYF
TRBV9,-,TRBJ2-1,-,TGTGCCAGCAGCGCCGGCCGGGGGATCATCAATGAGCAGTTCTTC,CASSAGRGIINEQFF
TRBV9,-,TRBJ2-2,-,TGTGCCAGCAGCGTTGGCACGGAGAACACCGGGGAGCTGTTTTTT,CASSVGTENTGELFF
TRBV3-1,-,TRBJ2-1,-,TGTGCCAGCAGCCAAGACTCGGGGACGCGAGAGCAGTTCTTC,CASSQDSGTREQFF
TRBV15,-,TRBJ2-5,-,TGTGCCACCAGCAGACCACAGGGACAAGAGACCCAGTACTTC,CATSRPQGQETQYF
TRBV9,-,TRBJ2-7,-,TGTGCCAGCAGCGCCTCCCCGACAACCAGCTACGAGCAGTACTTC,CASSASPTTSYEQYF
TRBV15,few,TRBJ2-3,-,TGTGCCACCAGCAGAGAAGGGGGTAGCACAGATACGCAGTATTTT,CATSREGGSTDTQYF
TRBV6-1,-,TRBJ2-1,-,TGTGCCAGCAGTGAACATTTGGCGGACAATGAGCAGTTCTTC,CASSEHLADNEQFF
TRBV5-1,-,TRBJ2-6,-,TGCGCCAGCAGCTCCAGGGGGGAACGAGACTCTGGGGCCAACGTCCTGACTTTC,CASSSRGERDSGANVLTF
TRBV4-1,few,TRBJ2-5,TRBD2,TGCGCCAGCAGCCCGGGGACTAGCGGGTACGAGACCCAGTACTTC,CASSPGTSGYETQYF
TRBV20-1,few,TRBJ2-7,TRBD2,TGCAGTGCACCGCCCGGGACTAGCGGCTACGAGCAGTACTTC,CSAPPGTSGYEQYF
TRBV6-6,-,TRBJ2-1,-,TGTGCCAGCAGTGACCCTTCAGAGAGCTCCTACAATGAGCAGTTCTTC,CASSDPSESSYNEQFF
TRBV27,few,TRBJ2-1,TRBD2,TGTGCCAGCACCCAAGGGAGCGGGAGGAATGAGCAGTTCTTC,CASTQGSGRNEQFF
TRBV10-3,once,TRBJ1-4,-,TGTGCCATCAGTCCCGGGCGAGGGAATAATGAAAAACTGTTTTTT,CAISPGRGNNEKLFF
TRBV20-1,once,TRBJ1-2,-,TGCAGTGCCCTCGGTGGGGGTGGCGACTATGGCTACACCTTC,CSALGGGGDYGYTF
TRBV5-1,-,TRBJ2-7,-,TGCGCCAGCAGCGGAAGTCCCGGGGCAAAGTACGAGCAGTACTTC,CASSGSPGAKYEQYF
TRBV12-3/TRBV12-4,few,TRBJ2-7,-,TGTGCCAGCAGAAGACTCGAAGGGTACCCCTACGAGCAGTACTTC,CASRRLEGYPYEQYF
TRBV10-2,-,TRBJ1-6,-,TGCACCAGCAGTGACGGGGGGTTCGAACGATCACCCCTCCACTTT,CTSSDGGFERSPLHF
TRBV7-9,-,TRBJ2-3,TRBD2,TGTGCCAGCAGCACAATGCTAGCGGGGCGGGGCACAGATACGCAGTATTTT,CASSTMLAGRGTDTQYF
TRBV28,-,TRBJ1-4,TRBD1,TGTGCCAGCAGTTCACCCGGGACAGAAGAAAGACTGTTTTTT,CASSSPGTEERLFF
TRBV3-1,-,TRBJ2-3,TRBD2,TGTGCCAGCAGCCACCTCCAAGGGGCTAGCGGGGGGGCCTCAGGTAGGGATACGCAGTATTTT,CASSHLQGASGGASGRDTQYF
TRBV20-1,-,TRBJ2-3,TRBD2,TGCAGTGCCTTGCCCCGCCCTAGCGGTGTAGAAGATACGCAGTATTTT,CSALPRPSGVEDTQYF